Below, 22 T cell receptor beta chains from the same sample are listed, as sequenced in a study of chemoradiotherapy in HPV16-positive cancers. Using immunoSEQ multiplex PCR, the repertoire was profiled, and TCRdb retains in-frame clones only, with some absent. Of some 70,000 clones listed, about nine tenths are singletons. The sample consisted of blood, taken from a patient who underwent chemoradiotherapy. The receptors were gathered from a human donor with HPV-associated anogenital cancer.

J is TRBJ1-1 and V is TRBV29-1; TRBD1 agrees at 9 bases. Trimming at V came to 6 bases and at J to 8 bases, leaving 7 bases not matched to a gene. The germline gives CDR1 SQVTM, CDR2 ANQGSEA. The CDR3 is 12 residues long. In DNA form, the CDR3 reads TGCAGCGTCGCCGGGACAGGGATCGAAGCTTTCTTT. Its protein is CSVAGTGIEAFF.

The chain employs TRBV7-9 and TRBJ1-2; TRBD1 matches at 8 bases. This CDR3 contains 15 residues. The ends lost 5 bases at V and 1 base at J; junction bases unmatched: 6. Germline lookup yields CDR1 SEHNR and CDR2 FQNEAQ (reference sequence). CDR3 nucleotides: TGTGCCAGCAGCCTATCGACAGGGGATAACTATGGCTACACCTTC. The encoded protein is CASSLSTGDNYGYTF.

The chain has TRBV21-1 and TRBJ2-1. TRBV21-1 is given as a pseudogene. The CDR3 consists of 16 residues. DNA for the CDR3: TGTGCCAGCAGCAAAGTTGGGCGGACCCCCCCCAATGAGCAGTTCTTC. It encodes CASSKVGRTPPNEQFF.

This clone was observed a single time. The chain couples TRBV15 to TRBJ2-7; 8 bases align to TRBD1. V shed 1 base, J shed 4 bases, and the junction held 9 bases outside the gene matches. Germline CDR1 LNHNV, CDR2 YYDKDF (reference sequence). The CDR3 loop spans 16 amino acids. CDR3 nucleotide sequence: TGTGCCACCAGCAGAGGGGCCGGGACAGGAGTATACGAGCAGTACTTC. Protein sequence: CATSRGAGTGVYEQYF.

This chain connects TRBV7-9 to TRBJ2-1; no reliable D call. Germline V gene lookup returns CDR1 SEHNR and CDR2 FQNEAQ (reference sequence). The CDR3 loop spans 14 amino acids. Trimming left V 4 bases short and J 2 bases short, with 9 bases between. The CDR3: CASSSTMTYNEQFF. CDR3 DNA: TGTGCCAGCAGCTCCACTATGACCTACAATGAGCAGTTCTTC.

The V call is TRBV19, the J call TRBJ1-2, with 8 bases fitting TRBD1. The germline V gene has CDR1 LNHDA and CDR2 SQIVND (reference sequence). V lost 7 bases, J lost 4 bases, and 17 bases stayed unmatched. The CDR3 runs to 17 residues. CDR3 coding DNA: TGTGCCAGTACTACCGATTTAAGACAGGGGACCTTCTATGGCTACACCTTC. Translation: CASTTDLRQGTFYGYTF.

V is TRBV19 and J is TRBJ1-1; TRBD1 is a possible D gene (6 bases). The CDR3 is 17 residues long. Trimming stripped 3 bases from V and 4 bases from J, with 21 bases between. The germline V gene has CDR1 LNHDA and CDR2 SQIVND (reference sequence). CDR3 region: CASSISLGAGLSTEAFF. The CDR3 DNA sequence: TGTGCCAGTAGTATTAGTTTGGGGGCAGGTTTGAGCACTGAAGCTTTCTTT. Filled out from reference TRBV19 and TRBJ1-1, the complete variable domain reads DGGITQSPKYLFRKEGQNVTLSCEQNLNHDAMYWYRQDPGQGLRLIYYSQIVNDFQKGDIAEGYSVSREKKESFPLTVTSAQKNPTAFYLCASSISLGAGLSTEAFFGQGTRLTVV.

The rearrangement uses TRBV27 and TRBJ2-7, with D tentatively TRBD2 (6 bases). The CDR3 consists of 15 residues. Between the trimmed V and J ends, which lost 6 bases and 3 bases, there was a span of 18 bases. Germline assignment: CDR1 MNHEY and CDR2 SMNVEV (reference sequence). Here the CDR3 reads CASRDLGSGIYEQYF. CDR3 nucleotide sequence: TGTGCCAGCAGAGACTTAGGTAGCGGTATCTACGAGCAGTACTTC.

This clone was seen only a few times. The V and J genes are TRBV4-1 and TRBJ1-1, with TRBD1 matching over 8 bases. This CDR3 contains 14 residues. Germline-derived CDR1 and CDR2 are MGHRA and YSYEKL. The ends lost 0 bases at V and 9 bases at J; junction bases unmatched: 6. The CDR3 DNA is TGCGCCAGCAGCCAAGAGGACAGGGCAAGCAAAGCTTTCTTT. Its translation: CASSQEDRASKAFF.

The chain carries TRBV5-1 and TRBJ2-7; D gene uncertain. Germline V lookup: CDR1 SGHRS, CDR2 YFSETQ. There are 13 residues in the CDR3. Deletions cut 2 bases from V and 1 base from J, with 7 bases between. The CDR3 region has the DNA TGCGCCAGCAGCTTATTCGATTCCTACGAGCAGTACTTC. Translation gives CASSLFDSYEQYF. Full variable domain (remainder filled in from reference TRBV5-1 and TRBJ2-7): KAGVTQTPRYLIKTRGQQVTLSCSPISGHRSVSWYQQTPGQGLQFLFEYFSETQRNKGNFPGRFSGRQFSNSRSEMNVSTLELGDSALYLCASSLFDSYEQYFGPGTRLTVT.

The V and J genes are TRBV7-2 and TRBJ2-3; D unresolved. Germline lookup yields CDR1 SGHTA and CDR2 FQGNSA. Trimming left V 2 bases short and J 4 bases short, with 1 base between. The CDR3 covers 11 residues. CDR3 coding DNA: TGTGCCAGCAGCTTATCAGATACGCAGTATTTT. Translating it yields CASSLSDTQYF. Complete variable domain (other parts from reference TRBV7-2 and TRBJ2-3): GAGVSQSPSNKVTEKGKDVELRCDPISGHTALYWYRQSLGQGLEFLIYFQGNSAPDKSGLPSDRFSAERTGGSVSTLTIQRTQQEDSAVYLCASSLSDTQYFGPGTRLTVL.

The rearrangement uses TRBV5-4 and TRBJ2-2; 7 nucleotides match TRBD2. J lost 0 bases, V lost 0 bases, and 2 bases had no gene match. Germline CDR1 reads SGHNT; CDR2 reads YYREEE (reference sequence). The CDR3 totals 16 residues. CDR3: CASSLVLATNTGELFF. CDR3 nucleotide sequence: TGTGCCAGCAGCTTGGTACTAGCGACGAACACCGGGGAGCTGTTTTTT. Looking up the rest from reference TRBV5-4 and TRBJ2-2 gives the full variable domain: ETGVTQSPTHLIKTRGQQVTLRCSSQSGHNTVSWYQQALGQGPQFIFQYYREEENGRGNFPPRFSGLQFPNYSSELNVNALELDDSALYLCASSLVLATNTGELFFGEGSRLTVL.

This clone was observed a single time. The chain recombines TRBV10-3 with TRBJ1-1; a weak D match, TRBD1 (6 bases). Between the trimmed V and J ends, which lost 2 bases and 0 bases, there was a span of 10 bases. The CDR3 sequence is 15 residues long. In germline, CDR1 is ENHRY, CDR2 SYGVKD. The CDR3 nucleotides are TGTGCCATCAGTGAGCCTACAGGGATGAACACTGAAGCTTTCTTT. Encoded protein: CAISEPTGMNTEAFF.

V gene TRBV19 combines with J gene TRBJ2-1; 11 bases align to TRBD1. Looked up from germline, CDR1 is LNHDA and CDR2 is SQIVND (reference sequence). The V segment lost 4 bases and the J segment 5 bases; nucleotides outside the gene matches: 7. This CDR3 spans 16 amino acids. CDR3 region: CASSRRDRGDHNEQFF. Written as DNA, the CDR3 is TGTGCCAGTAGTAGAAGGGACAGGGGGGACCACAATGAGCAGTTCTTC.

This chain joins TRBV14 and TRBJ1-4; D gene uncertain. The V end lost 4 bases, the J end lost 0 bases, and 6 bases lay between the germline ends. The CDR3 loop spans 14 amino acids. Per the germline V gene, CDR1 is SGHDN and CDR2 is FVKESK. The CDR3 protein is CASSRFATNEKLFF. Here the CDR3 DNA reads TGTGCCAGCAGCCGATTCGCAACTAATGAAAAACTGTTTTTT.

This clone was observed a single time. The chain joins TRBV7-6 to TRBJ2-3; unclear D gene. Germline-derived CDR1 and CDR2 are SGHVS and FNYEAQ. The ends were cut back, 4 bases at V and 6 bases at J, with 5 bases in the middle. CDR3 size: 11 residues. Written as DNA, the CDR3 is TGTGCCAGCAGCTCTGAGGATACGCAGTATTTT. This sequence encodes CASSSEDTQYF. The variable domain in full, completed from reference TRBV7-6 and TRBJ2-3, reads GAGVSQSPRYKVTKRGQDVALRCDPISGHVSLYWYRQALGQGPEFLTYFNYEAQQDKSGLPNDRFSAERPEGSISTLTIQRTEQRDSAMYRCASSSEDTQYFGPGTRLTVL.

This chain joins TRBV19 and TRBJ1-1, with TRBD1 identical over 7 bases. Germline V gene sequence: CDR1 LNHDA, CDR2 SQIVND (reference sequence). V shed 7 bases and J 0 bases; nucleotides not matched to a gene: 5. The CDR3 contains 14 residues. The CDR3 DNA reads as TGTGCCAGTAATCGAGGGACAGTGAACACTGAAGCTTTCTTT. Its translation is CASNRGTVNTEAFF. The entire variable domain, with the rest obtained from reference TRBV19 and TRBJ1-1, is as follows: DGGITQSPKYLFRKEGQNVTLSCEQNLNHDAMYWYRQDPGQGLRLIYYSQIVNDFQKGDIAEGYSVSREKKESFPLTVTSAQKNPTAFYLCASNRGTVNTEAFFGQGTRLTVV.

This chain links TRBV4-1 with TRBJ2-3; the D call may be TRBD1 or TRBD2 (6 bases each). The V and J ends lost 4 bases and 2 bases respectively, with 16 bases between them. The CDR3 is 16 residues long. Germline CDR1 MGHRA, CDR2 YSYEKL. CDR3 sequence (DNA): TGCGCCAGCAGCCCAGGAGGGGGGCCATCCACAGATACGCAGTATTTT. Translated, it gives CASSPGGGPSTDTQYF.

In this sample, this clone turned up once. The chain employs TRBV2 and TRBJ2-3; perhaps TRBD2 as D (6 bases). The CDR3 covers 13 residues. CDR1 is SNHLY and CDR2 is FYNNEI in the germline V gene. Trimming stripped 8 bases from V and 3 bases from J, with 12 bases between. The DNA of the CDR3 is TGTGCCAGCGCGGGGCTCGAGACAGATACGCAGTATTTT. Its protein is CASAGLETDTQYF.

The gene calls are TRBV28 and TRBJ1-4, with D uncertain. The V and J ends lost 6 bases and 0 bases respectively, with 11 bases between them. Germline lookup yields CDR1 MDHEN and CDR2 SYDVKM. There are 15 residues in the CDR3. CDR3 DNA: TGTGCCAGCAGCATCCGGCGTGCAACTAATGAAAAACTGTTTTTT. Translation: CASSIRRATNEKLFF.

The J gene is TRBJ2-5, the V gene TRBV18, with 14 bases lining up with TRBD2. Germline V gives CDR1 KGHSH, CDR2 LQKENI. The V segment lost 4 bases and the J segment 2 bases; nucleotides outside the gene matches: 3. The CDR3 runs to 16 residues. This CDR3 is CASSLGTSGGQETQYF. Here the CDR3 DNA reads TGTGCCAGCTCACTTGGGACTAGCGGGGGACAAGAGACCCAGTACTTC.

This chain uses TRBV7-9 with TRBJ2-2; D gene unclear. The V end was cut by 4 bases, the J end by 1 base, with 10 bases between. Germline CDR1 is SEHNR and CDR2 is FQNEAQ (reference sequence). There are 15 residues in the CDR3. For the CDR3, the DNA is TGTGCCAGCAGCTCAGACGCTGGGAACACCGGGGAGCTGTTTTTT. Its translation: CASSSDAGNTGELFF.